This T cell receptor beta chain was captured in a study of molecular identifiers for immune sequencing clone quantification. Findings and caveats of the study: Naive cells had under 1% of molecules in clones above 20 RNA copies, effectors over 98%. Spiked-in Jurkat TCR RNA corresponding to one cell was reported as detectable against approximately 930,000 naive cells.

Notes on this clonotype: Its antigen is still unknown.

The junction had 14 bases not matched to a gene; V was cut back by 5 bases and J by 2 bases. The CDR3 is 18 residues long. The germline CDR1 and CDR2 sequences are PRHDT and FYEKMQ (reference sequence). TCRdb reprocessed the PCR reads with MiXCR, giving one entry per CDR3 protein. The profile covers about 640,000 distinct CDR3 sequences, with 20% appearing a single time and about 0.9% taken by the ten largest. The rearrangement joins TRBV13 to TRBJ2-1, with 8 bases fitting TRBD2. This receptor was identified in a human donor in good health. Some libraries in this study had Jurkat cell RNA spiked in. The specimen was naive CD8+ T cells from blood, with Jurkat cell RNA spiked in. Subset meaning: FACS-sorted CD8+CD4-CCR7+CD45RA+ naive T cells. The CDR3 DNA reads TGTGCCAGCAGCGCACCCAGAAGCGGGAGCGGCACCTACAATGAGCAGTTCTTC. Its protein product is CASSAPRSGSGTYNEQFF.